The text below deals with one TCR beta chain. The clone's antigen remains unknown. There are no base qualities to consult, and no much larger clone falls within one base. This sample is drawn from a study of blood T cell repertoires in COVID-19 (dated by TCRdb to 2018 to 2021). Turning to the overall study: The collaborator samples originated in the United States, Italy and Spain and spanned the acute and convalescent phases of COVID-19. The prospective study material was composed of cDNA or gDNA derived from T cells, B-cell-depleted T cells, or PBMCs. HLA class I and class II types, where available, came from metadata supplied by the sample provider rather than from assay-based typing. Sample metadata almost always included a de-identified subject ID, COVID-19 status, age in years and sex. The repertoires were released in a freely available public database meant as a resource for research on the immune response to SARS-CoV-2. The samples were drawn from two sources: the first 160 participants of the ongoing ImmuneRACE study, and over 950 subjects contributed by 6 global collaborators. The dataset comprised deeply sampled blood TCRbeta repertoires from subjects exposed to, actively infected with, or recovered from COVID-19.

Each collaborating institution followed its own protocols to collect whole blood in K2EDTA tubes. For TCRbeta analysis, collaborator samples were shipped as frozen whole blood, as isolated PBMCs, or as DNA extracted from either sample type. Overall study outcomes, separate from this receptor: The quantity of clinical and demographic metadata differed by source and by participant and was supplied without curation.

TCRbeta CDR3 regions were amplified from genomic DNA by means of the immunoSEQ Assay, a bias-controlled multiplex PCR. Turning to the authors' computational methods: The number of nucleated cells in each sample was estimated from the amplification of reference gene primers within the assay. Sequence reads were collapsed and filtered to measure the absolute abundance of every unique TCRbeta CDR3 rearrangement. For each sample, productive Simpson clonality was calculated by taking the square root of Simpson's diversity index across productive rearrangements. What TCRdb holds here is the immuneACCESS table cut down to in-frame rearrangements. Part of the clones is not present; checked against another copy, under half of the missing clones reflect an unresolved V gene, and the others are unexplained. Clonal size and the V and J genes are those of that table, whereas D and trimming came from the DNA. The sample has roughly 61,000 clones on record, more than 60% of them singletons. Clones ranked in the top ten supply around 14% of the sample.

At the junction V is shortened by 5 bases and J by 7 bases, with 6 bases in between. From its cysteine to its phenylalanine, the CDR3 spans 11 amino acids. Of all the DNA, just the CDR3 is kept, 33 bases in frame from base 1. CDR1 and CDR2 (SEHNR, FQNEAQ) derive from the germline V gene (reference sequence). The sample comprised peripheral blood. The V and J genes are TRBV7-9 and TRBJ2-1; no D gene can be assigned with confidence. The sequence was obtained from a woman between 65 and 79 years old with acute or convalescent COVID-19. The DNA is TGTGCCAGCAGCCCTTCGAATGAGCAGTTCTTC. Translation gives CASSPSNEQFF.